This is a list of T cell receptor beta chains from one sample in a study of T cells in Graves' hyperthyroidism and ophthalmopathy. TCRdb re-called the multiplex PCR reads with MiXCR, one entry per CDR3 protein. The sample consists of 350,000 to 400,000 distinct CDR3 sequences, 15% to 20% of them appearing once. Sequencing was done on a sample of blood. The receptors were sampled from a woman under 30 with Graves' hyperthyroidism. Each CDR3 is given with its conserved first and last residue. The order of the fields is D gene, clone size, V gene, J gene, CDR3 protein, CDR3 DNA. D genes are given only for firm matches. Clone sizes are given selectively: once, few, many, or a class where the clone is expanded.

>.|many|TRBV7-2|TRBJ1-2
CASSPGDGFAYGYTF
TGTGCCAGCAGCCCGGGAGACGGTTTCGCTTATGGCTACACCTTC
>.|many|TRBV6-1|TRBJ1-3
CASAVHSSSAGNTIYF
TGTGCCAGCGCAGTACATTCTAGTTCCGCGGGAAACACCATATATTTT
>TRBD1|many|TRBV11-1|TRBJ1-5
CASSPGRGLGNQPQHF
TGTGCCAGCAGCCCCGGCAGGGGGCTAGGAAATCAGCCCCAGCATTTT
>.|many|TRBV4-1|TRBJ2-7
CASSQDMGAQGSAYEQYF
TGCGCCAGCAGCCAAGATATGGGAGCACAGGGAAGTGCCTACGAGCAGTACTTC
>TRBD1|many|TRBV27|TRBJ1-1
CASILGQALNTEAFF
TGTGCCAGCATCCTAGGACAGGCCTTGAACACTGAAGCTTTCTTT
>.|.|TRBV28|TRBJ1-5
CASSLGAEIQPQHF
TGTGCCAGCAGTTTAGGGGCGGAAATTCAGCCCCAGCATTTT
>TRBD2|many|TRBV10-1|TRBJ2-7
CASSEGGEYEQYF
TGCGCCAGCAGTGAGGGGGGGGAGTACGAGCAGTACTTC
>.|.|TRBV7-8|TRBJ2-5
CASSLGQPQETQYF
TGTGCCAGCAGCCTCGGACAGCCACAAGAGACCCAGTACTTC
>.|many|TRBV7-2|TRBJ1-2
CASSFGGWDYGYTF
TGTGCCAGCAGCTTCGGTGGGTGGGACTATGGCTACACCTTC
>TRBD1|many|TRBV29-1|TRBJ1-2
CSVDLRQGSDTNYGYTF
TGCAGCGTTGACTTGCGACAGGGATCCGATACTAACTATGGCTACACCTTC
>.|few|TRBV4-2|TRBJ1-6
CASSQTGLDSPLHF
TGTGCCAGCAGCCAAACAGGGCTGGATTCACCCCTCCACTTT
>.|many|TRBV6-1|TRBJ1-1
CASWGGKGTEAFF
TGTGCCAGCTGGGGGGGCAAGGGCACTGAAGCTTTCTTT
>.|many|TRBV10-3|TRBJ1-1
CAIMIQGGPSGTEAFF
TGTGCCATCATGATCCAGGGAGGCCCCTCAGGCACTGAAGCTTTCTTT
>TRBD1|many|TRBV5-1|TRBJ1-1
CASSYTTGNTGAFF
TGCGCCAGCAGCTATACGACAGGGAACACTGGAGCTTTCTTT
>.|.|TRBV11-2|TRBJ2-7
CASSLGPLSYEQYF
TGTGCCAGCAGCTTAGGCCCCCTCTCCTACGAGCAGTACTTC
>.|many|TRBV6-1|TRBJ1-3
CASSTGTGDTIYF
TGTGCCAGCAGTACAGGGACTGGAGACACCATATATTTT
>.|.|TRBV6-2/TRBV6-3|TRBJ1-2
CASSRYTNYGYTF
TGTGCCAGCAGCAGATATACTAACTATGGCTACACCTTC
>.|many|TRBV28|TRBJ2-5
CASRLTGTPQETQYF
TGTGCCAGCAGACTCACCGGGACACCACAAGAGACCCAGTACTTC
>.|.|TRBV5-1|TRBJ1-2
CASSLPGPRGGYTF
TGCGCCAGCAGCTTACCGGGCCCAAGGGGTGGCTACACCTTC
>.|.|TRBV25-1|TRBJ2-5
CASSEDVGPETQYF
TGTGCCAGCAGTGAAGACGTAGGCCCAGAGACCCAGTACTTC
>.|many|TRBV7-9|TRBJ1-1
CASSVRDTTEAFF
TGTGCCAGCAGCGTCCGGGACACCACTGAAGCTTTCTTT
>.|many|TRBV5-1|TRBJ2-2
CASSEEGALGTGELFF
TGCGCCAGCAGCGAGGAGGGGGCGCTGGGTACCGGGGAGCTGTTTTTT
>.|many|TRBV6-6|TRBJ1-1
CASSSNRNTEAFF
TGTGCCAGCAGTTCTAACCGTAACACTGAAGCTTTCTTT
>.|many|TRBV12-3/TRBV12-4|TRBJ1-2
CASSLSYGYTF
TGTGCCAGCAGTCTCAGCTATGGCTACACCTTC
>TRBD1|many|TRBV11-1|TRBJ2-7
CASSSATGETPSEQYF
TGTGCCAGCAGCTCAGCAACAGGGGAGACTCCGAGTGAGCAGTACTTC
>.|many|TRBV12-3/TRBV12-4|TRBJ1-2
CASSLVPVGYTF
TGTGCCAGCAGTTTGGTCCCCGTCGGCTACACCTTC
>TRBD1|many|TRBV20-1|TRBJ2-2
CSAPRQGNTGELFF
TGCAGTGCTCCCCGACAGGGGAACACCGGGGAGCTGTTTTTT
>.|.|TRBV7-8|TRBJ1-5
CASSLAGGAGNQPQHF
TGTGCCAGCAGCTTAGCCGGAGGGGCTGGCAATCAGCCCCAGCATTTT
>.|.|TRBV9|TRBJ2-7
CASSVGGSTYEQYF
TGTGCCAGCAGCGTAGGGGGTAGCACCTACGAGCAGTACTTC
>TRBD1|.|TRBV6-1|TRBJ2-7
CATSDRGYEQYF
TGTGCCACCTCAGACAGGGGCTACGAGCAGTACTTC
>TRBD1|many|TRBV5-1|TRBJ2-2
CASSIQGAGELFF
TGCGCCAGCAGCATCCAGGGGGCCGGGGAGCTGTTTTTT
>TRBD1|many|TRBV12-3/TRBV12-4|TRBJ1-5
CASSFVTGSSNQPQHF
TGTGCCAGCAGCTTTGTGACAGGGTCGAGCAATCAGCCCCAGCATTTT
>TRBD1|many|TRBV7-3|TRBJ1-5
CASSLTRRQGAKGNQPQHF
TGTGCCAGCAGCTTAACGCGGCGACAGGGGGCGAAAGGCAATCAGCCCCAGCATTTT
>.|.|TRBV12-3/TRBV12-4|TRBJ2-7
CASVIALSEGEQYF
TGTGCCAGCGTCATCGCGTTATCGGAGGGCGAGCAGTACTTC
>.|many|TRBV11-2|TRBJ2-2
CASSRRAGELFF
.
>TRBD1|many|TRBV6-2/TRBV6-3|TRBJ1-1
CASSANRGLGAFF
TGTGCCAGCAGTGCTAACAGGGGTCTTGGAGCTTTCTTT
>TRBD2|many|TRBV24-1|TRBJ2-6
CATSGARDYSGANVLTF
TGTGCCACCAGTGGAGCCAGGGACTACTCTGGGGCCAACGTCCTGACTTTC
>.|many|TRBV10-2|TRBJ2-7
CASSGHGRITYEQYF
TGCGCCAGCAGTGGGCACGGACGTATTACCTACGAGCAGTACTTC
>.|once|TRBV6-1|TRBJ2-7
CASSDRVNEQYF
TGTGCCAGCAGTGACAGAGTCAACGAGCAGTACTTC
>.|many|TRBV30|TRBJ1-5
CAWSQRWMSSNQPQHF
TGTGCCTGGAGTCAGCGATGGATGTCGAGCAATCAGCCCCAGCATTTT
>.|.|TRBV5-1|TRBJ2-7
CASSLDSQSYEQYF
TGCGCCAGCAGCTTGGACAGTCAGTCGTACGAGCAGTACTTC
>.|many|TRBV7-2|TRBJ1-2
CASSLERQDGYTF
TGTGCCAGCAGCTTAGAAAGGCAGGACGGCTACACCTTC
>.|few|TRBV3-1|TRBJ2-5
CASSKDVIEWETQYF
TGTGCCAGCAGCAAGGACGTGATAGAGTGGGAGACCCAGTACTTC
>.|many|TRBV4-2|TRBJ2-2
CASSQDTRTGELFF
TGTGCCAGCAGCCAAGATACCCGCACCGGGGAGCTGTTTTTT
>.|.|TRBV30|TRBJ1-1
CAWSVLEWGSNTEAFF
TGTGCCTGGAGTGTACTAGAGTGGGGAAGTAACACTGAAGCTTTCTTT
>TRBD1|.|TRBV5-1|TRBJ1-2
CASSQDRNKDGYTF
TGCGCCAGCAGCCAGGACAGGAACAAGGATGGCTACACCTTC
>.|few|TRBV11-2|TRBJ1-2
CASSLLTASYGYTF
TGTGCCAGCAGCTTATTGACAGCGTCCTATGGCTACACCTTC
>.|many|TRBV30|TRBJ2-7
CAWSVELGIYEQYF
TGTGCCTGGAGTGTAGAGCTAGGGATCTACGAGCAGTACTTC
>.|few|TRBV4-2|TRBJ1-5
CASSQDADGTAWPQHF
TGTGCCAGCAGCCAAGATGCGGACGGAACGGCATGGCCCCAGCATTTT
>TRBD1|many|TRBV11-2|TRBJ2-2
CASSSGGGTGPSTGELFF
TGTGCCAGCAGCTCCGGTGGGGGGACAGGTCCTTCCACCGGGGAGCTGTTTTTT
>.|.|TRBV4-1|TRBJ2-4
CASSRGGPGARNIQYF
TGCGCCAGCAGCAGGGGGGGCCCGGGGGCTCGGAACATTCAGTACTTC
>.|.|TRBV6-4|TRBJ1-1
CASNPTDENTEAFF
TGTGCCAGCAACCCGACAGACGAGAACACTGAAGCTTTCTTT
>.|.|TRBV24-1|TRBJ1-2
CATSEPGLGDYGYTF
TGTGCCACCAGTGAACCGGGACTAGGGGACTATGGTTACACCTTC
>.|.|TRBV6-2/TRBV6-3|TRBJ1-5
CASSPHRGQPQHF
TGTGCCAGCAGCCCCCATCGAGGACAGCCCCAGCATTTT
>TRBD2|few|TRBV20-1|TRBJ2-3
CSAFETSGGSDTQYF
TGCAGTGCCTTCGAGACTAGCGGGGGTTCAGATACGCAGTATTTT
>.|many|TRBV6-5|TRBJ2-7
CASSYSPRPYEQYF
TGTGCCAGCAGTTACTCTCCCCGCCCCTACGAGCAGTACTTC
>TRBD2|many|TRBV7-2|TRBJ2-7
CASSLGTSGTYEQYF
TGTGCCAGCAGCTTGGGGACTAGCGGGACCTACGAGCAGTACTTC
>.|.|TRBV3-1|TRBJ2-2
CASSQALTGTGELFF
TGTGCCAGCAGCCAAGCCTTGACAGGCACCGGGGAGCTGTTTTTT
>.|many|TRBV29-1|TRBJ2-7
CSVTTGLEQYF
TGCAGCGTTACCACAGGGTTGGAGCAGTACTTC
>.|many|TRBV6-5|TRBJ1-2
CASSLGQLGPYGYTF
TGTGCCAGCAGTCTAGGACAGCTTGGTCCCTATGGCTACACCTTC